The subject of this entry is one T cell receptor (beta chain). Its antigen is currently not known. No base quality values were provided; no much bigger clone lies one nucleotide off. Trimming takes 6 bases from V and 4 bases from J, and the germline ends sit 7 bases apart. From the cysteine up to the phenylalanine, the CDR3 has a length of 11 residues. Only CDR3 DNA is held: 33 bases, read in frame from base 1. Looking up the germline V gene (reference sequence) yields CDR1 LGHDT and CDR2 YNNKEL. The data were obtained in a study of CD8 T cells in Susac syndrome (dated by TCRdb to about 2019). About the full investigation: Of the Susac syndrome patients who were sequenced, more than five had clinically active disease and eight were in clinical remission. At the time of blood withdrawal, Susac syndrome patients were either therapy-naive, taking corticosteroids (with some also receiving IVIg), or on IVIg alone. Repertoire sequencing was used to test whether CD8+ T cell activation and differentiation in Susac syndrome was antigen driven. CD8+ T cell repertoire clonality was compared between about a dozen healthy donors, around 14 Susac syndrome patients and around 15 multiple sclerosis patients. Broad study findings and their caveats: The number of individuals in the TCR sequencing and HLA analysis was acknowledged as relatively small. Susac syndrome CD8+ repertoires showed clonal expansion, highest in CD8+ TEMRA cells and greater in clinically active than remitting patients. Sixteen Susac-specific public clones were identified in the total CD8+ repertoire, and several Susac-specific public clones were identified in the CD8+ TEMRA repertoire.

High-throughput TCR beta sequencing profiled peripheral blood CD8+ and CD4+ T cells from healthy donors, Susac syndrome patients and multiple sclerosis patients. The Susac syndrome patients fulfilled recently defined diagnostic criteria for either definite or probable disease. Bulk CD8+ and CD4+ T cells were purified by magnetic negative isolation, whereas CD8+ TEMRA cells were enriched by FACS. Blood was collected in EDTA tubes and processed within 24 hours, with PBMCs isolated through density gradient centrifugation. PBMCs intended for TCR sequencing were frozen in liquid nitrogen and were later thawed in a 37 degrees C water bath. Purity of sorted or isolated CD4+, CD8+ and CD8+ TEMRA cells was at least 90%. RNA was extracted using the RNeasy kit, and about 0.45 to 1 ug of the RNA was reverse transcribed with random hexamers. TCR beta CDR3 regions were amplified with the immunoSEQ multiplex PCR assay covering 54 Vbeta and 13 Jbeta segments. To correct PCR amplification bias, a synthetic template baseline was used for both primer optimization and computational correction. The authors' pipeline ran thus. Reads were annotated to V, D and J genes according to IMGT and were analyzed with immunoSEQ Analyzer, with only productive sequences retained. To calculate clonality, Shannon entropy was normalized by log2 of the number of productive unique sequences and then subtracted from one. For each patient and control, public and private clones were evaluated within the 100 most prevalent clones. Susac-specific clones were defined as absent from healthy and MS cohorts, around 980 published viral clones and other ImmuneACCESS disease sequences. Starting from the raw public reads, TCRdb applied fastp trimming at Q25, assembled clones with MiXCR and retained in-frame beta chains. Rows matching on CDR3 protein sequence are summarized as one entry with the most common DNA and genes. The V and J calls were determined by TCRdb, not by the authors. This sample has around 100,000 distinct CDR3 sequences in its table, and 95% of those were observed once. 0.3% of the sample rests with the top ten.

Here the chain combines TRBV3-1 and TRBJ2-7, and the D gene may be TRBD1, 6 bases matching. Sequencing used CD8+ T cells from PBMCs. This receptor was identified in a human donor with Susac syndrome. The DNA reads as follows: TGTGCCAGCAGACAGGGTTACGAGCAGTACTTC. This encodes CASRQGYEQYF.